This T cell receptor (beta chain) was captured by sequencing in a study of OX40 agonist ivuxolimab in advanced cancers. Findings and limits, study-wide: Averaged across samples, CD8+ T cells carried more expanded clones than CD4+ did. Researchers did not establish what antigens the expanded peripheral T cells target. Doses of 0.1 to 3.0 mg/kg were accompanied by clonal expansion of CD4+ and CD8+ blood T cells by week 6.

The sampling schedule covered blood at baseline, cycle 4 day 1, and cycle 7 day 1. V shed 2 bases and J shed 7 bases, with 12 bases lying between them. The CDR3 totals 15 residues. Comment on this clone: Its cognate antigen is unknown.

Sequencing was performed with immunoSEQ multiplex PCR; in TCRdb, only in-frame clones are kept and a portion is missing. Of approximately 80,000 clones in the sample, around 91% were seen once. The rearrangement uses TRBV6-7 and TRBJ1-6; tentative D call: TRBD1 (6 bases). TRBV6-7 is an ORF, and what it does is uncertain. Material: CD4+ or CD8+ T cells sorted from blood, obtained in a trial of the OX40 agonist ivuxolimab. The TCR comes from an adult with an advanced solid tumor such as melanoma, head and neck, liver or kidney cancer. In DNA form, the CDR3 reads TGTGCCAGCAGTTACCCCGTCGACAGGAATTCACCCCTCCACTTT. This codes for CASSYPVDRNSPLHF.